This T cell receptor (beta chain) was retrieved from a study of OX40 agonist ivuxolimab in advanced cancers. Study-level background: Ivuxolimab, which is an agonistic anti-OX40 (CD134) antibody, was administered to the patients. Overall study results and limits: CD8+ T cells (on average) carried more expanded clones than CD4+ T cells.

Patients were ruled out by autoimmune disease history or systemic immunosuppression. This clone showed up just a few times. No antigen is known for it. Some clones are missing from TCRdb's copy, which holds only in-frame ones; the method was immunoSEQ multiplex PCR. The table has about 90,000 clones, about 90% seen once. Germline lookup yields CDR1 SNHLY and CDR2 FYNNEI. This CDR3 is built from 14 residues. Trimming stripped 2 bases from V and 4 bases from J, with 9 bases between. This specimen consisted of CD4+ or CD8+ T cells sorted from blood, obtained in a trial of the OX40 agonist ivuxolimab. This chain uses TRBV2 with TRBJ1-5, with a tentative D call TRBD1 (5 bases). This TCR was recovered from an adult with an advanced solid tumor such as melanoma, head and neck, liver or kidney cancer. CDR3 sequence: CASSEWEGNQPQHF. CDR3 nucleotides: TGTGCCAGCAGTGAATGGGAGGGGAATCAGCCCCAGCATTTT.